One and the same sample provided the 23 T cell receptor beta chains below, sequenced in a study of shared clonotypes between healthy human individuals. Clones were read by immunoSEQ multiplex PCR, and TCRdb kept only the in-frame ones, dropping some. The table includes roughly 500,000 clones, 75% to 85% detected once. The material sequenced was PBMCs. The receptors derive from a woman aged 40 to 49 in good health. Some clones in this sample may be carry-over from other donors' samples.

The chain couples TRBV7-2 to TRBJ1-4, with a weak D call TRBD1 (5 bases). The CDR3 totals 15 residues. The germline V gene has CDR1 SGHTA and CDR2 FQGNSA. V lost 0 bases and J lost 6, with 11 bases in between. The CDR3 DNA sequence: TGTGCCAGCAGCTTAGCGCTGGGGCCGGATGAAAAACTGTTTTTT. Protein: CASSLALGPDEKLFF.

For this clone: Since a much larger clone is just one base distant, this may be a read error. The V call is TRBV30, the J call TRBJ2-1, with a possible D match to TRBD2 (6 bases). Germline CDR1 is GTSNPN and CDR2 is SVGIG (reference sequence). V shed 2 bases and J shed 6 bases, with 11 bases lying between them. The CDR3 totals 13 residues. The CDR3 bases are TGTGCCTGGAGTATTACTAGCCCCAATGAGCAGTTCTTC. It specifies CAWSITSPNEQFF.

The chain uses TRBV7-6 and TRBJ2-7; D possibly matches TRBD1 or TRBD2 (5 bases each). From germline, CDR1 is SGHVS and CDR2 FNYEAQ. The CDR3 sequence is 17 residues long. Trimming cost V 6 bases and J 0 bases, with 21 bases left between them. The DNA for the CDR3 is TGTGCCAGCAGTGAGGGTGGGGCTCCCAGGAGCTCCTACGAGCAGTACTTC. Amino acids: CASSEGGAPRSSYEQYF.

The chain combines TRBV4-1 with TRBJ2-3; D uncertain. V gave up 0 bases and J gave up 5 bases, with 6 bases separating them. The CDR3 runs 13 residues. The V gene's germline CDR1 is MGHRA and CDR2 YSYEKL. In DNA, the CDR3 is TGCGCCAGCAGCCAAGAGGAGCAAGATACGCAGTATTTT. As protein: CASSQEEQDTQYF.

The chain combines TRBV21-1 with TRBJ2-4; the DNA was not used to check the table's D call, TRBD1. TRBV21-1 is a pseudogene. The CDR3 is 17 amino acids. The CDR3 DNA follows: TGTGCCAGCAGCAAAGTCAGGGGGGAGGATAGGTGGTACATTCAGTACTTC. Amino acids: CASSKVRGEDRWYIQYF.

The V call is TRBV10-3, the J call TRBJ1-2, with a weak D call TRBD1 (6 bases). V gave up 6 bases and J gave up 5 bases, with 22 bases separating them. From germline, CDR1 is ENHRY and CDR2 SYGVKD. The CDR3 covers 16 residues. This chain's CDR3 is CAISQEQGREGYGYTF. The CDR3 DNA reads as TGTGCCATCAGCCAGGAACAGGGTCGCGAAGGATATGGCTACACCTTC.

This clone came up a few times. The chain recombines TRBV19 with TRBJ2-7; 8 bases agree with TRBD1. V trimming: 6 bases; J trimming: 2 bases; junction bases outside the gene matches: 12. The CDR3 covers 16 residues. Germline CDR1 reads LNHDA; CDR2 reads SQIVND (reference sequence). In DNA, the CDR3 is TGTGCCAGTAGAACAACAGGGGGTTTTTCCCCCTACGAGCAGTACTTC. Protein product: CASRTTGGFSPYEQYF.

The V and J genes are TRBV4-2 and TRBJ1-2, with D perhaps TRBD1 (5 bases). V lost 0 bases and J 1 base, leaving 9 bases between the germline ends. The CDR3 contains 15 residues. Per germline, CDR1 LGHNA and CDR2 YNFKEQ. The CDR3, as DNA: TGTGCCAGCAGCCAAGACGGGGGGATTAACTATGGCTACACCTTC. It is translated as CASSQDGGINYGYTF.

This clone was recorded once. This chain links TRBV11-2 with TRBJ2-1; D gene unclear. V was pared by 0 bases and J by 8 bases, with 11 bases between. CDR1 is SGHAT, CDR2 FQNNGV, per germline. The CDR3 is 14 residues long. CDR3 sequence (DNA): TGTGCCAGCAGCTTAGATATTAGTAGGTATGAGCAGTTCTTC. Encoded protein: CASSLDISRYEQFF.

V gene TRBV25-1 combines with J gene TRBJ1-2; D ambiguous. The CDR3 loop spans 14 amino acids. Germline lookup yields CDR1 MGHDK and CDR2 SYGVNS. The ends were cut back, 2 bases at V and 4 bases at J, with 11 bases in the middle. The DNA for the CDR3 is TGTGCCAGCAGTGAACTGTCAGAAACCTATGGCTACACCTTC. As protein: CASSELSETYGYTF.

The chain joins TRBV10-3 to TRBJ1-1, with 8 bases aligning to TRBD1. The CDR3 totals 13 residues. Germline V gives CDR1 ENHRY, CDR2 SYGVKD. V lost 6 bases to trimming and J lost 4 bases; unmatched junction nucleotides: 4. In nucleotides, the CDR3 is TGTGCCATCAGGGGACAGGCGGGCACTGAAGCTTTCTTT. Residues: CAIRGQAGTEAFF.

J is TRBJ1-2 and V is TRBV6-1; D might be TRBD1 (5 bases). Trimming pared 0 bases from V and 2 bases from J, leaving 13 bases between. Germline V gene sequence: CDR1 MNHNS, CDR2 SASEGT. This CDR3 contains 16 residues. The CDR3 is CASSEAFGHLNYGYTF. In nucleotides, the CDR3 is TGTGCCAGCAGTGAAGCCTTCGGACACCTCAACTATGGCTACACCTTC.

V and J are TRBV15 and TRBJ2-1; D may be TRBD2 (6 bases). The V end was cut by 0 bases, the J end by 9 bases, with 18 bases between. The CDR3 spans 16 residues. CDR1 and CDR2 from the germline V gene are LNHNV and YYDKDF (reference sequence). The CDR3 DNA reads as TGTGCCACCAGCAGAGATAACCTAGCGTGGGCCGGTGAGCAGTTCTTC. It specifies CATSRDNLAWAGEQFF.

The CDR3 spells CASSKGQGHNQPQHF. The CDR3 DNA reads as TGTGCCAGCAGCAAGGGACAGGGCCACAATCAGCCCCAGCATTTT. This chain links TRBV7-9 with TRBJ1-5, with TRBD1 identical over 9 bases. The CDR3 consists of 15 residues. Germline CDR1 SEHNR, CDR2 FQNEAQ (reference sequence). With V trimmed by 5 bases and J by 3 bases, 5 bases remained unmatched.

The rearrangement uses TRBV30 and TRBJ1-5; D gene unclear. Deletions cut 0 bases from V and 1 base from J, with 7 bases between. The CDR3 is made up of 14 amino acids. Per germline, CDR1 GTSNPN and CDR2 SVGIG (reference sequence). The CDR3 sequence is CAWSVGRSNQPQHF. Written as DNA, the CDR3 is TGTGCCTGGAGTGTCGGGCGGAGCAATCAGCCCCAGCATTTT.

Ten or more counts support this clone. The CDR3 here is CSVVEQETQYF. Here the CDR3 DNA reads TGCAGCGTTGTTGAGCAAGAGACCCAGTACTTC. This chain links TRBV29-1 with TRBJ2-5; D gene uncertain. This CDR3 comprises 11 residues. V dropped 4 bases and J dropped 2 bases, with 5 bases sitting between them. The germline V gene encodes CDR1 SQVTM and CDR2 ANQGSEA.

For this clone: A much bigger clone sits one base away, suggesting this may be a read error. The chain uses TRBV7-2 and TRBJ2-3; 7 bases map to TRBD2. This CDR3 has 14 amino acids. The germline gives CDR1 SGHTA, CDR2 FQGNSA. The CDR3 protein is CASSFGGSSNTRYF. The CDR3 DNA reads TGTGCCAGCAGCTTTGGCGGGAGTTCCAATACGCGGTATTTT.

The chain carries TRBV18 and TRBJ2-2; D possibly corresponds to TRBD1 (6 bases). The CDR3 has 15 amino acids. Germline V CDR1 and CDR2: KGHSH, LQKENI. The V gene lost 1 base and the J gene lost 3 bases, with 9 bases spanning the gap. The chain's CDR3 is CASSPQQGDTGELFF. The CDR3 region has the DNA TGTGCCAGCTCACCACAACAGGGAGACACCGGGGAGCTGTTTTTT.

The gene calls are TRBV11-2 and TRBJ1-2; D is perhaps TRBD1 (5 bases). The germline gives CDR1 SGHAT, CDR2 FQNNGV. This CDR3 spans 14 amino acids. V shed 2 bases and J shed 4 bases, with 11 bases lying between them. Here the CDR3 reads CASSLRGGGYGYTF. The DNA for the CDR3 is TGTGCCAGCAGCTTACGGGGCGGGGGCTATGGCTACACCTTC.

The genes are TRBV28 and TRBJ2-2; D unclear. Per the germline V gene, CDR1 is MDHEN and CDR2 is SYDVKM. The ends were cut back, 6 bases at V and 5 bases at J, with 7 bases in the middle. The CDR3 loop spans 12 amino acids. The chain's CDR3 is CASSAWTGELFF. CDR3 bases: TGTGCCAGCAGCGCCTGGACCGGGGAGCTGTTTTTT.

The gene calls are TRBV4-3 and TRBJ2-1; 13 bases fit TRBD2. V dropped 3 bases and J dropped 6; count of bases not matched to a gene: 5. This CDR3 contains 16 residues. The germline gives CDR1 LGHNA, CDR2 YSLEER. The CDR3 loop reads CASSQGTSGRANEQFF. The CDR3 DNA reads as TGCGCCAGCAGCCAGGGTACTAGCGGGAGGGCCAATGAGCAGTTCTTC.

This clone showed up just a few times. This chain joins TRBV18 and TRBJ2-5; a possible D gene is TRBD1 (6 bases). TRBJ2-7 explains the end of the DNA better; the J call may be wrong. This CDR3 spans 13 amino acids. Germline loops: CDR1 KGHSH, CDR2 LQKENI. The CDR3 region has the DNA TGTGCCAGCTCATCCGGGACAACCTACGAGCAGTACTTC. Amino acid sequence: CASSSGTTYEQYF.

V gene TRBV20-1 combines with J gene TRBJ1-2; D uncertain. The germline V and J ends were trimmed by 6 bases and 4 bases, with 9 bases remaining between them. Germline V gives CDR1 DFQATT, CDR2 SNEGSKA (reference sequence). The CDR3 has 11 residues. CDR3 sequence (DNA): TGCAGTGCCCGACCGTTCTATGGCTACACCTTC. Its protein product is CSARPFYGYTF.